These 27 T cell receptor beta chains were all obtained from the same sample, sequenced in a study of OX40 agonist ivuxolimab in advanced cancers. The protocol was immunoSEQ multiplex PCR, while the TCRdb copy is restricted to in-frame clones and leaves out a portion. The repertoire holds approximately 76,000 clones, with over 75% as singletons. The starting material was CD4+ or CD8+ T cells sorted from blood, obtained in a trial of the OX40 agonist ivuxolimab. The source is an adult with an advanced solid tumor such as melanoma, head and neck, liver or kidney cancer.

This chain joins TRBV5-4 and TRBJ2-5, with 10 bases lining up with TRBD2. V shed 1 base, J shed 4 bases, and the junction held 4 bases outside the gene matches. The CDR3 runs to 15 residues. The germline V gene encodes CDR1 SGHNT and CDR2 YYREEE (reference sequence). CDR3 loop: CASSLSSGGPETQYF. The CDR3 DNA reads TGTGCCAGCAGCTTGAGTAGCGGGGGGCCAGAGACCCAGTACTTC.

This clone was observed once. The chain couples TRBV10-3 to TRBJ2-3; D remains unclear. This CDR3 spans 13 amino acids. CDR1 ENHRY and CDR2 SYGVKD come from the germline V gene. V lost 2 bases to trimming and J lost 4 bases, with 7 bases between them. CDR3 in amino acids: CAISETGSDTQYF. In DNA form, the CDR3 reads TGTGCCATCAGTGAGACCGGGTCAGATACGCAGTATTTT.

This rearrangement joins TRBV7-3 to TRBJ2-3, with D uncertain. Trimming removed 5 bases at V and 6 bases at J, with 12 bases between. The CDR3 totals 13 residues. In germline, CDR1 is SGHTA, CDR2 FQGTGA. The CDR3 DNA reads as TGTGCCAGCAGCGCCGAGACAAGGGATACGCAGTATTTT. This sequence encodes CASSAETRDTQYF.

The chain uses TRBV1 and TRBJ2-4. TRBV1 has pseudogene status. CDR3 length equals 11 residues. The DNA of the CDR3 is TGCACCAGCAGCCAAAGTAACATTCAGTACTTC. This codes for CTSSQSNIQYF.

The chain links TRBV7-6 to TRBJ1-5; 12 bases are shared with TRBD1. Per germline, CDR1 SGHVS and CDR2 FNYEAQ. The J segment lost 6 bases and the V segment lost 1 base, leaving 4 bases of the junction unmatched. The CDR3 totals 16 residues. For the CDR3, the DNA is TGTGCCAGCAGCTTAGGGGACAGGGGGCAGGGTCAGCCCCAGCATTTT. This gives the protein CASSLGDRGQGQPQHF.

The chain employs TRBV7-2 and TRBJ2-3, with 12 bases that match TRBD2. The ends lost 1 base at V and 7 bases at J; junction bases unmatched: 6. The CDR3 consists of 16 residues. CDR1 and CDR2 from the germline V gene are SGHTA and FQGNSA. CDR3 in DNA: TGTGCCAGCAGCTTAGGAGCTAGCGGGGGGGCTAATACGCAGTATTTT. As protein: CASSLGASGGANTQYF.

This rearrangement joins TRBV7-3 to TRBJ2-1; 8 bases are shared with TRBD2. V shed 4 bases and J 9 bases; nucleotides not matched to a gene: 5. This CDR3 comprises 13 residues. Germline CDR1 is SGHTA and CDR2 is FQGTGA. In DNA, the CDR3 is TGTGCCAGCAGCTACTACCGGGAGGGTGAGCAGTTCTTC. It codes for CASSYYREGEQFF.

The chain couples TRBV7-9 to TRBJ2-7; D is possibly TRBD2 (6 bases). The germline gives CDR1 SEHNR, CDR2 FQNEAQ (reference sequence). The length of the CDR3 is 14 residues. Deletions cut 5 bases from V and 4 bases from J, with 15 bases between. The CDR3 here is CASSPGAIPYEQYF. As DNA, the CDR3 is TGTGCCAGCAGCCCGGGAGCTATTCCTTACGAGCAGTACTTC. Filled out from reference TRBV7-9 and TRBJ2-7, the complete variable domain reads DTGVSQNPRHKITKRGQNVTFRCDPISEHNRLYWYRQTLGQGPEFLTYFQNEAQLEKSRLLSDRFSAERPKGSFSTLEIQRTEQGDSAMYLCASSPGAIPYEQYFGPGTRLTVT.

CDR3 in DNA: TGTGCCAGCAGTAAGAACAGGGTTTCACCCCTCCACTTT. This codes for CASSKNRVSPLHF. V is TRBV2 and J is TRBJ1-6; a possible D gene is TRBD1 (6 bases). Germline V gene lookup returns CDR1 SNHLY and CDR2 FYNNEI. The CDR3 spans 13 residues. The V end lost 5 bases, the J end lost 9 bases, and 11 bases lay between the germline ends. The full variable domain, rest sourced from reference TRBV2 and TRBJ1-6, is EPEVTQTPSHQVTQMGQEVILRCVPISNHLYFYWYRQILGQKVEFLVSFYNNEISEKSEIFDDQFSVERPDGSNFTLKIRSTKLEDSAMYFCASSKNRVSPLHFGNGTRLTVT.

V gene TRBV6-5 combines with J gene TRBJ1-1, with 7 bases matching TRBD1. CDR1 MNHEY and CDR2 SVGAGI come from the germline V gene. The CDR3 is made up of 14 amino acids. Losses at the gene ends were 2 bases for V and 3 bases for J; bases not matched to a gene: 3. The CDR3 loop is CASSYGTAYTEAFF. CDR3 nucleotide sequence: TGTGCCAGCAGTTACGGGACAGCATACACTGAAGCTTTCTTT.

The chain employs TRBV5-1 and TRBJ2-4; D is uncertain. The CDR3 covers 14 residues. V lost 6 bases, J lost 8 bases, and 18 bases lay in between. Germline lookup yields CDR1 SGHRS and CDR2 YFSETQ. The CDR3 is CASTLGGPEDIQYF. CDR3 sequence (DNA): TGCGCCAGCACCCTAGGTGGTCCTGAGGACATTCAGTACTTC.

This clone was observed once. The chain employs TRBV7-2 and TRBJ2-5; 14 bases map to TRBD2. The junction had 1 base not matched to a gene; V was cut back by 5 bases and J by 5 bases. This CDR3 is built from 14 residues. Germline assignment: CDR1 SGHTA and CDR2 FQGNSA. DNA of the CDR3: TGTGCCAGCAGCCGACTAGCGGGGGGGGAGACCCAGTACTTC. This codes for CASSRLAGGETQYF.

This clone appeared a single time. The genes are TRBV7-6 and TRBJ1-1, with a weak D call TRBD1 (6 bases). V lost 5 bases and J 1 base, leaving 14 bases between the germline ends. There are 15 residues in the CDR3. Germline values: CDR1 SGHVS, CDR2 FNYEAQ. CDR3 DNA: TGTGCCAGCAGCCAACAGGGTGAGAGGAACACTGAAGCTTTCTTT. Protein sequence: CASSQQGERNTEAFF.

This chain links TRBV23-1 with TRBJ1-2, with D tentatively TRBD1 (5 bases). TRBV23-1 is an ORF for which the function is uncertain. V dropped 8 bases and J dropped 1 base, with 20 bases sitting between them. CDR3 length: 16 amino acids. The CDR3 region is CASGTRPQQDNYGYTF. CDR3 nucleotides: TGCGCCAGCGGCACTCGCCCCCAACAGGATAACTATGGCTACACCTTC.

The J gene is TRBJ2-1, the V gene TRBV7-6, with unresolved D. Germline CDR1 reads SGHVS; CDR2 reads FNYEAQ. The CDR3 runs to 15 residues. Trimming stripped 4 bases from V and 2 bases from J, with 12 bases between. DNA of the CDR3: TGTGCCAGCAGCTCTAGGTCCGGAACCTACAATGAGCAGTTCTTC. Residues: CASSSRSGTYNEQFF.

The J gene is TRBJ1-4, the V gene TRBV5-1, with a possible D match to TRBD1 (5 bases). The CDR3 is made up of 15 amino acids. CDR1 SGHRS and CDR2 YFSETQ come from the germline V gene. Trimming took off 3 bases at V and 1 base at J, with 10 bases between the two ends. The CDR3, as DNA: TGCGCCAGCAGCTCCTCAGGGAAAACTAATGAAAAACTGTTTTTT. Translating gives CASSSSGKTNEKLFF.

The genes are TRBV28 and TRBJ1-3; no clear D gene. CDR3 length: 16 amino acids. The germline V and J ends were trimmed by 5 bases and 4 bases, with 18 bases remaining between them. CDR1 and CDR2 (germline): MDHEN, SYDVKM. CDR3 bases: TGTGCCAGCAGTCCGATTGGGAGGGAGGAAGGAAACACCATATATTTT. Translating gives CASSPIGREEGNTIYF.

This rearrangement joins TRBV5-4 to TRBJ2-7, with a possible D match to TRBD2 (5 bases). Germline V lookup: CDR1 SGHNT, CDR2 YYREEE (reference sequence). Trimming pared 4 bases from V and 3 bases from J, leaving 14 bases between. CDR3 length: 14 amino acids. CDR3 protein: CASSNSGVLYEQYF. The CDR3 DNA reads TGTGCCAGCAGCAACTCCGGGGTACTCTACGAGCAGTACTTC.

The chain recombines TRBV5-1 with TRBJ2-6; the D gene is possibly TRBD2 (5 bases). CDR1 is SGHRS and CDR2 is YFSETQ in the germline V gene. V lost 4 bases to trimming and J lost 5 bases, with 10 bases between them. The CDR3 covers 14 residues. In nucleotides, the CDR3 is TGCGCCAGCAGCATGGAGGAATGGGCCAACGTCCTGACTTTC. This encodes CASSMEEWANVLTF.

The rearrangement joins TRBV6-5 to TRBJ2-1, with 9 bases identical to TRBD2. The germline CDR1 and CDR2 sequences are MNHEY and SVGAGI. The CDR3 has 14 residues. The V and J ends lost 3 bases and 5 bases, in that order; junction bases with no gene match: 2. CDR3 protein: CASSYVAGDNEQFF. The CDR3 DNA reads TGTGCCAGCAGTTATGTAGCGGGGGACAATGAGCAGTTCTTC.

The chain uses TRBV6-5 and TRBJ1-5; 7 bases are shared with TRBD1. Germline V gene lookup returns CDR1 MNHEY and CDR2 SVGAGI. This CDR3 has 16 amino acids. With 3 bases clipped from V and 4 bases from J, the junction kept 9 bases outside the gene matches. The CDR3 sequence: CASSYPPGQRNQPQHF. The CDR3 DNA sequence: TGTGCCAGCAGTTATCCCCCGGGACAGAGAAATCAGCCCCAGCATTTT.

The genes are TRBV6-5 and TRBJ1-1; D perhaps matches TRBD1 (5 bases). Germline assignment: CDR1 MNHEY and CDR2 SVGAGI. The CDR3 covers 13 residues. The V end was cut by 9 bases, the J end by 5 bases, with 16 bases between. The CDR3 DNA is TGTGCCAGTATCGGCGGGGGGAGGACTGAAGCTTTCTTT. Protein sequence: CASIGGGRTEAFF.

The CDR3 here is CAIQGQGPDTQYF. DNA of the CDR3: TGTGCCATCCAAGGACAGGGCCCAGATACGCAGTATTTT. The chain uses TRBV6-6 and TRBJ2-3, with 8 bases fitting TRBD1. Unmatched junction bases numbered 7, after V lost 10 bases and J lost 4 bases. CDR1 is MNHNY, CDR2 SVGAGI, per germline (reference sequence). The CDR3 is made up of 13 amino acids.

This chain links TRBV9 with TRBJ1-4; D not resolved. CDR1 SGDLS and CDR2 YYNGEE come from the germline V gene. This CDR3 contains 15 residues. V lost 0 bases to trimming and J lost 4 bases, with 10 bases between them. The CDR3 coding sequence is TGTGCCAGCAGCGTAGCCCCGAAGGGTAATGAAAAACTGTTTTTT. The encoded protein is CASSVAPKGNEKLFF.

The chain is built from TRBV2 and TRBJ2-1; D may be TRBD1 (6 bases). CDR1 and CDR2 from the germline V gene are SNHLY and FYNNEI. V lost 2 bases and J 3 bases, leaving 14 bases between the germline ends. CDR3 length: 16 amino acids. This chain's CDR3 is CASSEQWDTRYNEQFF. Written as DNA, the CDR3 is TGTGCCAGCAGTGAACAGTGGGACACCCGCTACAATGAGCAGTTCTTC.

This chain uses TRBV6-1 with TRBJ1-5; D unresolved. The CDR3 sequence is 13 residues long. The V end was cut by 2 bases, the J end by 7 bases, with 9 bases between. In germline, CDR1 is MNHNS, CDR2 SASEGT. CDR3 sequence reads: CASSENVGQPQHF. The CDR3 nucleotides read TGTGCCAGCAGTGAAAACGTAGGACAGCCCCAGCATTTT.

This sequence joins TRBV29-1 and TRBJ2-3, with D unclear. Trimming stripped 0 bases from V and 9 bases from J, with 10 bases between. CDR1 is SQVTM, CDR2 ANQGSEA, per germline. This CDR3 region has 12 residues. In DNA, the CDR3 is TGCAGCGTTGAAGATGAATTGCGGACGCAGTATTTT. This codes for CSVEDELRTQYF.